This T cell receptor beta chain was captured by sequencing in a study of T cell responses to AZD1222 COVID-19 vaccine (dated by TCRdb to 2020 to 2023). Background for the entire study: TCR sequencing covered more than 230 trial participants: 200 to 220 given two doses of AZD1222 and about 26 given two doses of MenACWY control vaccine. Trial participants were enrolled by age into subgroups of 18-55, 56-69 and 70-plus years, and 148, 28 and 57 TCR-sequenced participants, respectively, were included in these subgroups.

This clone was detected only once. Its recognized antigen is unknown. Nothing much larger sits one base from this clone, and base qualities are not available. The CDR3 holds 16 amino acids from the cysteine to the phenylalanine. Just CDR3 DNA is preserved here, 48 bases in frame from base 1. The germline ends are 16 bases apart after V is trimmed by 5 bases and J by 1 base. The germline V gene (reference sequence) specifies MNHEY as CDR1 and SMNVEV as CDR2. Results and caveats for the whole study, not just this receptor: After two AZD1222 doses, both the breadth and the depth of spike-specific TCRs were significantly higher than at day 0 and than in MenACWY recipients. In the small 56-69-year group, the increase in depth fell short of significance, most likely because of low power. No day 14 peak-response samples were available, so repertoires were characterized only after the peak T cell response. Participants were mostly white British, with more females than males. The authors suggested clonal diversity may have been underestimated. Reportedly, almost half of the unique spike-specific TCRs recognized epitopes lying outside the regions that are mutated in the B.1.351 and B.1.1.7 variants. The whole spike protein was spanned by vaccine-associated CD4 TCRs, and dominant responses were seen in regions 160-218 and 743-854. Conclusions about previously exposed vaccinees are limited, since just five to seven AZD1222 recipients were seropositive for SARS-CoV-2 at baseline.

The sample's time point label, decoded: about 28 days (+/-7) after the second vaccine dose. In the paper's terms, the treatment or condition label means: meningococcal conjugate vaccine given as trial control. Vaccinee samples came from UK trials COV001 and COV002, including a single-blind randomized controlled phase 2/3 trial of AZD1222 (ChAdOx1 nCoV-19) in healthy adults. For TCRbeta chain sequencing, PBMC samples from trial participants were taken at day 0 and at day 28 after the second dose. The CDR3 regions of human TCRbeta chains were analyzed by immunosequencing. The paper's data handling went like this. TCRs in the repertoires were matched against a reference library of SARS-CoV-2-specific TCRs that had been generated with the MIRA antigen-specificity platform. Breadth was defined as the fraction of unique TCRs that were SARS-CoV-2-associated, and depth was defined as the fraction of total T cells that were SARS-CoV-2-associated. Using the MIRA data, each spike-specific TCR was mapped to the spike region that the TCR reacts to and placed in a CD4 or CD8 class. Log10-transformed breadth and depth values were compared by one-way ANOVA with Sidak's multiple comparisons tests. In TCRdb, the immuneACCESS table is reduced to in-frame sequences with V and J assigned. These tables do not hold every clone; where another copy was compared, an unresolved V gene accounts for under half, and the others remain unexplained. V, J and clone size derive from that table, while D and trimming were established from the DNA sequence. The table for this sample lists 180,000 or so clones; 85% to 90% of them were counted only once. The ten biggest clones cover more than 3.5% of the sample.

This clonotype was sampled from an adult who received the MenACWY meningococcal vaccine as a control. This chain is built from TRBV27 and TRBJ2-3; a tentative D match to TRBD2 spans 6 bases. This sample comprised peripheral blood, obtained 28 days after the second dose of the MenACWY control vaccine. The DNA sequence is TGTGCCAGCAGTCCCCCTCCGGGACTGGGCACAGATACGCAGTATTTT. It codes for CASSPPPGLGTDTQYF.